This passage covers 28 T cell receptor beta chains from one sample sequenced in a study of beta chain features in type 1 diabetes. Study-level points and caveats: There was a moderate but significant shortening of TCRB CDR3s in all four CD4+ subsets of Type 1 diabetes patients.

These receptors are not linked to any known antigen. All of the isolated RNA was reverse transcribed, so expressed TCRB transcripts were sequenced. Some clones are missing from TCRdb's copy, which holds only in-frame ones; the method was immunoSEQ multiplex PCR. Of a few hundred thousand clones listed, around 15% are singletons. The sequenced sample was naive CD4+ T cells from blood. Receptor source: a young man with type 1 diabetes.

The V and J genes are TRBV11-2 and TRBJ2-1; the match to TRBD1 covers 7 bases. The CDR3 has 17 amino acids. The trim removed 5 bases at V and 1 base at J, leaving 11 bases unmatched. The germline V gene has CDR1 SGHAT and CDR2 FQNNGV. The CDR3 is CASSSLGQLRSYNEQFF. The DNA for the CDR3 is TGTGCCAGCAGCAGCCTGGGACAGCTCCGTTCCTACAATGAGCAGTTCTTC.

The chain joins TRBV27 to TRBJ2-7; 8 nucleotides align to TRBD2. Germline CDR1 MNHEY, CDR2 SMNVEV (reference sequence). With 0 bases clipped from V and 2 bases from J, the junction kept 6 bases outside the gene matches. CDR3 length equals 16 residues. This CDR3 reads CASSLSVLAGTYEQYF. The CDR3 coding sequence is TGTGCCAGCAGTTTATCGGTCCTAGCGGGCACCTACGAGCAGTACTTC.

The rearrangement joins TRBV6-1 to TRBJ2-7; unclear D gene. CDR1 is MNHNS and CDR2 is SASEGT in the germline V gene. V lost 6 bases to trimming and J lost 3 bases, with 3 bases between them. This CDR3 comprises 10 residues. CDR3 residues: CASSNYEQYF. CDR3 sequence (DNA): TGTGCCAGCAGCAACTACGAGCAGTACTTC.

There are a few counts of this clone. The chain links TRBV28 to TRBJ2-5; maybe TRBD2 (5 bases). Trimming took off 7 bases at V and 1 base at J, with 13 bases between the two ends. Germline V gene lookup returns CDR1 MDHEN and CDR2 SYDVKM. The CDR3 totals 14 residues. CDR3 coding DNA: TGTGCCAGCACCCTAGCCGTCTTCCAAGAGACCCAGTACTTC. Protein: CASTLAVFQETQYF. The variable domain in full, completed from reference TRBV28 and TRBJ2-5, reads DVKVTQSSRYLVKRTGEKVFLECVQDMDHENMFWYRQDPGLGLRLIYFSYDVKMKEKGDIPEGYSVSREKKERFSLILESASTNQTSMYLCASTLAVFQETQYFGPGTRLLVL.

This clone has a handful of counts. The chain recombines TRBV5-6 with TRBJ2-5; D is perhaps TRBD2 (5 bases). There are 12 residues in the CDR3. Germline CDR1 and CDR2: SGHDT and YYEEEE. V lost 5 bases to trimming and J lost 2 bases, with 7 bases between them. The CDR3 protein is CASSEGQETQYF. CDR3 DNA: TGTGCCAGCAGTGAGGGTCAAGAGACCCAGTACTTC.

In DNA, the CDR3 is TGCAGCGTTGATGTTAGCGGGAACACAGATACGCAGTATTTT. Amino acid sequence: CSVDVSGNTDTQYF. The chain couples TRBV29-1 to TRBJ2-3, with 8 bases aligning to TRBD2. V lost 3 bases, J lost 2 bases, and 4 bases stayed unmatched. The CDR3 covers 14 residues. Germline CDR1 SQVTM, CDR2 ANQGSEA.

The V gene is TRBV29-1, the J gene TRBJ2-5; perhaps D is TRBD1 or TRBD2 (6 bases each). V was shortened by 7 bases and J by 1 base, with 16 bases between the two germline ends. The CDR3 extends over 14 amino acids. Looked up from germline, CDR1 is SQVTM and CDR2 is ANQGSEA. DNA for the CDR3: TGCAGCGCCGGGTGGGGGGCGTTCCAAGAGACCCAGTACTTC. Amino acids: CSAGWGAFQETQYF.

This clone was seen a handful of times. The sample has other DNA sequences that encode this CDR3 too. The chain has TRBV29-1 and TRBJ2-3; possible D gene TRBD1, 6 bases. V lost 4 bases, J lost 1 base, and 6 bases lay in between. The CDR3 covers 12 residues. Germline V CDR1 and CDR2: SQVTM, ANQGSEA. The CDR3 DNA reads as TGCAGCGTTGCAGGGGGCACAGATACGCAGTATTTT. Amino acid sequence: CSVAGGTDTQYF.

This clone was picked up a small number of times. This chain's CDR3 is CASSSRTTQYF. The CDR3 bases are TGTGCTAGTAGCTCACGAACGACCCAGTACTTC. J is TRBJ2-5 and V is TRBV12-5; D not resolved. Germline V gene sequence: CDR1 LGHNT, CDR2 FRNRAP. The CDR3 has 11 residues. V lost 8 bases to trimming and J lost 7 bases, with 11 bases between them.

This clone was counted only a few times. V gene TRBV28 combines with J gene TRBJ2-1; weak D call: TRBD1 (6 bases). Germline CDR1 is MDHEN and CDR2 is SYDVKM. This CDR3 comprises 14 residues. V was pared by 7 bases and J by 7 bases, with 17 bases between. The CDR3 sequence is CASTRGGSTNEQFF. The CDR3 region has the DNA TGTGCCAGCACTAGAGGGGGTTCTACAAATGAGCAGTTCTTC.

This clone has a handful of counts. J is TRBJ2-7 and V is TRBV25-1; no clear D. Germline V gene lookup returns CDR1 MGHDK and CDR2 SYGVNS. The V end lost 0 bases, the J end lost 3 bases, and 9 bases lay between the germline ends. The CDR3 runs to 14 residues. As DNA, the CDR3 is TGTGCCAGCAGTGAATATAATAGCAGCTACGAGCAGTACTTC. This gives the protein CASSEYNSSYEQYF.

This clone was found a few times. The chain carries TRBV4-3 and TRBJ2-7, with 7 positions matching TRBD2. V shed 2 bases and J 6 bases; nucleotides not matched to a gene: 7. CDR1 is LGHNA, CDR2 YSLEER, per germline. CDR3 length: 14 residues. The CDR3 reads CASSQNKQRGEQYF. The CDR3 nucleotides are TGCGCCAGCAGCCAAAACAAGCAGCGGGGCGAGCAGTACTTC.

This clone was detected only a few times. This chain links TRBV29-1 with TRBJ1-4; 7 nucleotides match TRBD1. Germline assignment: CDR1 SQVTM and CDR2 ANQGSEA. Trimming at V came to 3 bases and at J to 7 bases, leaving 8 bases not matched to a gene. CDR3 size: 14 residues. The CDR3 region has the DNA TGCAGCGTTGACTCAGGGGGTATGACTGAAAAACTGTTTTTT. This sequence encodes CSVDSGGMTEKLFF.

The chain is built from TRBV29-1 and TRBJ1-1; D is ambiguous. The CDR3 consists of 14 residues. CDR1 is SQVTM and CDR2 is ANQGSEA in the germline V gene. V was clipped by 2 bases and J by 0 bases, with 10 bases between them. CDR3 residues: CSVEPRIMNTEAFF. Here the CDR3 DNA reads TGCAGCGTTGAACCCAGGATCATGAACACTGAAGCTTTCTTT.

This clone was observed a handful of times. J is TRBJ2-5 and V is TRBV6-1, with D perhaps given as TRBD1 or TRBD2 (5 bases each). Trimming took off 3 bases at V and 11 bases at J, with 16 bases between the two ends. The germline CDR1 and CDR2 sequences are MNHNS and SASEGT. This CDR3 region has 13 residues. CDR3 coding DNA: TGTGCCAGCAGTGATTCCGGGACCACGGGGCAGTACTTC. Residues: CASSDSGTTGQYF.

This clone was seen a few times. CDR3 loop: CASSLGQGGYEQYF. The CDR3 DNA is TGTGCCAGCAGCCTTGGACAGGGAGGGTACGAGCAGTACTTC. The chain carries TRBV7-2 and TRBJ2-7, with D possibly TRBD1 on 8 matching bases. V lost 5 bases, J lost 4 bases, and 15 bases lay in between. Germline V gene data show CDR1 as SGHTA and CDR2 as FQGNSA. The CDR3 consists of 14 residues.

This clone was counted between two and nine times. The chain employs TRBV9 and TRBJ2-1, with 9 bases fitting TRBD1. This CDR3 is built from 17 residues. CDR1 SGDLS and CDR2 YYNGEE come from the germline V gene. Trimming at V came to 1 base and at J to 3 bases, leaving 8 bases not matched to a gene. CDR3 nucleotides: TGTGCCAGCAGCGTACGTACAGGGGGCGGCCTCTACAATGAGCAGTTCTTC. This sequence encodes CASSVRTGGGLYNEQFF.

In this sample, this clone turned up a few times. The CDR3 DNA follows: TGTGCCAGCAGCTTTAATGGAGAGACCCAGTACTTC. As protein: CASSFNGETQYF. V gene TRBV5-4 combines with J gene TRBJ2-5; unclear D gene. The germline CDR1 and CDR2 sequences are SGHNT and YYREEE (reference sequence). This CDR3 has 12 residues. V was pared by 2 bases and J by 4 bases, with 6 bases between.

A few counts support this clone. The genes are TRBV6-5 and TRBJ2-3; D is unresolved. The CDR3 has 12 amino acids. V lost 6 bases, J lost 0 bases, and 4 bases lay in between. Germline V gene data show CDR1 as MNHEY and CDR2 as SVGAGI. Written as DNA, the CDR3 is TGTGCCAGCAGGGCTAGCACAGATACGCAGTATTTT. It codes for CASRASTDTQYF.

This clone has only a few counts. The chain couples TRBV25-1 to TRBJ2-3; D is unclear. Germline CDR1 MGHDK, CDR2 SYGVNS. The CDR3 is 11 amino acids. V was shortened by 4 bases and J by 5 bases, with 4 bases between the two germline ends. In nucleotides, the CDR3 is TGTGCCAGCAGTGTGGGAGATACGCAGTATTTT. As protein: CASSVGDTQYF.

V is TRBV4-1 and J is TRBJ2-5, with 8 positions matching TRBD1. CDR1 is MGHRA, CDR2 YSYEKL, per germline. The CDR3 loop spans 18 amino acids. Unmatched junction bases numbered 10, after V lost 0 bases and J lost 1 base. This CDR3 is CASSQDRGGTGFQETQYF. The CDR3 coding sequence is TGCGCCAGCAGCCAAGATCGTGGAGGGACAGGCTTCCAAGAGACCCAGTACTTC.

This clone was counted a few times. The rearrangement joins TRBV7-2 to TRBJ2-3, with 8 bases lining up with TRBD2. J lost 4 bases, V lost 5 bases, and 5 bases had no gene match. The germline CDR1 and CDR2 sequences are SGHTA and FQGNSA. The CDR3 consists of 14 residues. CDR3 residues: CASSQSGSADTQYF. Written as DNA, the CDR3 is TGTGCCAGCAGCCAAAGCGGGAGCGCAGATACGCAGTATTTT.

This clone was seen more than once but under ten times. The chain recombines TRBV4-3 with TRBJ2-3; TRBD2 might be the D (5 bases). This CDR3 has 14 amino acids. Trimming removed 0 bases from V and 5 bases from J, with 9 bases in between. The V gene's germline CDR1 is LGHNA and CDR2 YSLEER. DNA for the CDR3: TGCGCCAGCAGCCAAGATATGGCGGGAGATACGCAGTATTTT. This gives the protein CASSQDMAGDTQYF.

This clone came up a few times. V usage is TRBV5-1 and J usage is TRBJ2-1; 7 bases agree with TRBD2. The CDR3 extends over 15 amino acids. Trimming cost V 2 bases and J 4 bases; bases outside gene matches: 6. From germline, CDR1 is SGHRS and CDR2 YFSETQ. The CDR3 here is CASSFSASGYNEQFF. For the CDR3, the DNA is TGCGCCAGCAGCTTTTCGGCTAGCGGTTACAATGAGCAGTTCTTC.

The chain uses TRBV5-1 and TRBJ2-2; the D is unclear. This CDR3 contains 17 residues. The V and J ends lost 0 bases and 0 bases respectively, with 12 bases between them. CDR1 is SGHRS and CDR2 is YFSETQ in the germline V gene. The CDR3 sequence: CASSLAGFQANTGELFF. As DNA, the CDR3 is TGCGCCAGCAGCTTGGCTGGCTTCCAAGCGAACACCGGGGAGCTGTTTTTT.

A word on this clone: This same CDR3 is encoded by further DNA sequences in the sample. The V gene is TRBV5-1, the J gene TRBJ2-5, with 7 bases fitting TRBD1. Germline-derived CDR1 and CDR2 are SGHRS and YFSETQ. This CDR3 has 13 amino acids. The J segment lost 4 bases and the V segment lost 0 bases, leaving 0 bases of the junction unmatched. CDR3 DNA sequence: TGCGCCAGCAGCTTGGGACAGGGAGAGACCCAGTACTTC. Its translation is CASSLGQGETQYF.

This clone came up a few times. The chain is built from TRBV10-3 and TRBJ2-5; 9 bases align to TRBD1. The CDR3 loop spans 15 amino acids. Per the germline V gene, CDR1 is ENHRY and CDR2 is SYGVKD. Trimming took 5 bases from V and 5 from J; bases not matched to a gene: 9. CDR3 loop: CAISRSRDRAETQYF. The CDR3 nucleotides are TGTGCCATCAGTAGAAGCCGGGACAGGGCGGAGACCCAGTACTTC.

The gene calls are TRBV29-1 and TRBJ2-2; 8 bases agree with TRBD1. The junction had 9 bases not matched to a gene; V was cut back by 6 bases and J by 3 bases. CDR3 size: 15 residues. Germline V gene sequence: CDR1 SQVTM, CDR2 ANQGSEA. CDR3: CSVKGHRGDTGELFF. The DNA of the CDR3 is TGCAGCGTCAAGGGGCACAGGGGGGACACCGGGGAGCTGTTTTTT.